The T cell receptor (beta chain) under discussion was sequenced for a study of spatial heterogeneity in lung cancer. Study-level information: The follow-up PBMC samples were sequenced whenever they were available. The median time to follow-up was approximately 2 years after resection. Study outcomes and limitations: Ubiquitous expanded tumor TCRs surfaced in blood more at resection than they did at follow-up.

This clonotype was seen ten or more times. The antigen is unknown. Time point reported: blood at routine non-recurrence follow-up after resection. Researchers sequenced whole RNA taken from tumor, nontumor lung or frozen PBMC without sorting. The length of the CDR3 is 15 residues. V gave up 2 bases and J gave up 4 bases, with 10 bases separating them. CDR1 and CDR2 (germline): SGHNT, YYREEE (reference sequence). Every TCR cDNA molecule carried a tag that served as a unique molecular identifier. TCRdb reprocessed the 5' RACE reads with MiXCR, giving one entry per CDR3 protein. The table includes around 27,000 distinct CDR3 sequences, approximately 5.9% detected once.

The origin of this receptor is a female donor with early-stage non-small cell lung cancer. J is TRBJ2-6 and V is TRBV5-4; D gene uncertain. The material was PBMCs, obtained at follow-up. The CDR3 DNA reads as TGTGCCAGCAGCTTAGGACCTGAGGGGGCCAACGTCCTGACTTTC. Amino acids: CASSLGPEGANVLTF.